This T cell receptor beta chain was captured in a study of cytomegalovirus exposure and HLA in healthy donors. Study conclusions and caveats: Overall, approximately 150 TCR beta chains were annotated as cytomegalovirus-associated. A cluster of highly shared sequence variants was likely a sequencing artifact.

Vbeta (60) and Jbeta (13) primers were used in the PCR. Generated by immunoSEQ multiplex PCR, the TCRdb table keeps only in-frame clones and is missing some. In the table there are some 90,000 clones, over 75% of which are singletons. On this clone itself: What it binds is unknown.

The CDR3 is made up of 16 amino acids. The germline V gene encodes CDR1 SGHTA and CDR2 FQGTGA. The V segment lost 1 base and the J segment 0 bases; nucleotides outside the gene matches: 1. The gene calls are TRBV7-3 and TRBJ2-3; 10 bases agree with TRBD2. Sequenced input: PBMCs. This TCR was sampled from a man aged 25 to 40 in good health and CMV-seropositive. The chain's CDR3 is CASSLRTSGSTDTQYF. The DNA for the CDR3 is TGTGCCAGCAGCTTAAGGACTAGCGGAAGCACAGATACGCAGTATTTT.